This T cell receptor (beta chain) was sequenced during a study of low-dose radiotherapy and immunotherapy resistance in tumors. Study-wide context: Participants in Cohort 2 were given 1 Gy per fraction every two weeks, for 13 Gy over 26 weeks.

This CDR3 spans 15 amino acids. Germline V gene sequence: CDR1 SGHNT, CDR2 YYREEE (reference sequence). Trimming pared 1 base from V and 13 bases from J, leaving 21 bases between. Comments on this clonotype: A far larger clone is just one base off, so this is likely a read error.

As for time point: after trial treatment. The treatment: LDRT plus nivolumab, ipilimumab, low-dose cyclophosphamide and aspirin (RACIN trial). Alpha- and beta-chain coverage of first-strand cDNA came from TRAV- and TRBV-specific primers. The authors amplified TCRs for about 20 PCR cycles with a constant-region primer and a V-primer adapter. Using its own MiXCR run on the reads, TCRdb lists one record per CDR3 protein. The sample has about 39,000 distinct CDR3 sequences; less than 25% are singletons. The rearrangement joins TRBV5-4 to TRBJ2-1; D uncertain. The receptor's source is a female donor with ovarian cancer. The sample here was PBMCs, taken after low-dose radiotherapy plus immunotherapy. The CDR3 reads CASSLLADKQETQFF. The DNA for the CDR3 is TGTGCCAGCAGCTTGCTGGCAGATAAGCAGGAGACCCAGTTCTTC.